The next 31 T cell receptor beta chains were all read from a single sample in a study of T-cell memory formation after mild COVID-19 (dated by TCRdb to 2020 to 2022). The library relied on 5' RACE. The sequencer was an Illumina NovaSeq 6000. TCRdb trimmed public reads at Q25 via fastp, called clones via MiXCR and kept in-frame beta chains. Merged by CDR3 protein, the rows form single entries marked with the most common genes and DNA. The sample table lists under 550,000 distinct CDR3 sequences, 15% to 20% of them with a count of one. Clones ranked in the top ten supply around 12% of the sample. Input material: PBMCs or a T cell subset sorted from them (not recorded which). The receptors were gathered from an adult woman who had mild COVID-19 (a few samples of this study predate the infection). The sample titles of this study are shuffled in the database, so cell type and time point are left out; the donor was told from shared clones.

This clonotype has at least ten counts. This sequence may be a read error, since a much larger clone differs from it by one base. CDR3: CASSFAETQYF. Written as DNA, the CDR3 is TGTGCCAGCAGCTTTGCAGAGACCCAGTACTTC. V is TRBV7-2 and J is TRBJ2-5; D gene ambiguous. The CDR3 is 11 residues long. Trimming stripped 3 bases from V and 4 bases from J, with 3 bases between. Germline CDR1 is SGHTA and CDR2 is FQGNSA.

The CDR3 region is CATSATGTEQTEAFF. The CDR3 DNA reads TGTGCCACCAGTGCCACCGGGACAGAACAAACTGAAGCTTTCTTT. The chain couples TRBV24-1 to TRBJ1-1; TRBD1 aligns across 7 bases. This CDR3 spans 15 amino acids. V shed 5 bases, J shed 5 bases, and the junction held 10 bases outside the gene matches. The germline CDR1 and CDR2 sequences are KGHDR and SFDVKD.

The V gene is TRBV4-1, the J gene TRBJ2-1; D is unresolved. Germline V lookup: CDR1 MGHRA, CDR2 YSYEKL. V was shortened by 3 bases and J by 1 base, with 13 bases between the two germline ends. This CDR3 has 16 amino acids. The CDR3 coding sequence is TGCGCCAGCAGCCAGCTCGACATCCTGTCCTACAATGAGCAGTTCTTC. Translated: CASSQLDILSYNEQFF.

This clonotype was detected many times. The gene calls are TRBV9 and TRBJ1-2; TRBD1 matches at 10 bases. V dropped 4 bases and J dropped 8; count of bases not matched to a gene: 8. Per germline, CDR1 SGDLS and CDR2 YYNGEE. CDR3 size: 14 residues. CDR3 sequence: CASSPTPGQGGYTF. DNA for the CDR3: TGTGCCAGCAGCCCTACCCCGGGACAGGGGGGCTACACCTTC.

Only one count was recorded for this clonotype. The chain combines TRBV7-2 with TRBJ2-2; maybe TRBD1 (6 bases). The V end was cut by 4 bases, the J end by 0 bases, with 12 bases between. This CDR3 has 16 amino acids. Germline CDR1 reads SGHTA; CDR2 reads FQGNSA. CDR3 residues: CASSSSGHTNTGELFF. For the CDR3, the DNA is TGTGCCAGCAGCTCTTCGGGACATACGAACACCGGGGAGCTGTTTTTT.

This clonotype appeared a few times. V and J are TRBV10-3 and TRBJ1-2; D remains ambiguous. The length of the CDR3 is 14 residues. Deletions cut 0 bases from V and 10 bases from J, with 15 bases between. Per germline, CDR1 ENHRY and CDR2 SYGVKD. CDR3 protein: CAISESWLAGAYTF. The CDR3 bases are TGTGCCATCAGTGAGTCGTGGTTGGCAGGCGCCTACACCTTC.

This sequence joins TRBV20-1 and TRBJ1-1, with 7 bases aligning to TRBD1. The CDR3 length is 12 residues. Germline loops: CDR1 DFQATT, CDR2 SNEGSKA (reference sequence). Unmatched junction bases numbered 8, after V lost 7 bases and J lost 6 bases. CDR3 in DNA: TGCAGTGTCCCAGGGGGTTTCGCTGAAGCTTTCTTT. It encodes CSVPGGFAEAFF.

This clonotype was recorded a few times. This chain links TRBV7-2 with TRBJ2-1, with D possibly TRBD1 on 7 matching bases. This CDR3 region has 14 residues. CDR1 and CDR2 (germline): SGHTA, FQGNSA. Trimming pared 5 bases from V and 6 bases from J, leaving 14 bases between. The CDR3 sequence is CASSPRQGLNEQFF. CDR3 coding DNA: TGTGCCAGCAGCCCACGACAGGGACTCAATGAGCAGTTCTTC.

The chain is built from TRBV7-2 and TRBJ2-3; 9 bases agree with TRBD2. The CDR3 contains 17 residues. From germline, CDR1 is SGHTA and CDR2 FQGNSA. The trim removed 2 bases at V and 4 bases at J, leaving 10 bases unmatched. CDR3 nucleotides: TGTGCCAGCAGCTTACGGGGAATAGCGGGAGCGGCAGATACGCAGTATTTT. Translating gives CASSLRGIAGAADTQYF.

This chain connects TRBV12-3 or TRBV12-4 to TRBJ1-5; 9 bases agree with TRBD1. This CDR3 spans 16 amino acids. With V trimmed by 2 bases and J by 0 bases, 2 bases remained unmatched. DNA for the CDR3: TGTGCCAGCAGTTTACGACAGGGGGTTAGCAATCAGCCCCAGCATTTT. It translates to CASSLRQGVSNQPQHF.

V is TRBV30 and J is TRBJ2-7; possibly TRBD1 for D (6 bases). V was pared by 3 bases and J by 4 bases, with 16 bases between. Germline CDR1 is GTSNPN and CDR2 is SVGIG (reference sequence). The CDR3 length is 14 residues. The CDR3 loop is CAWRVRDKLYEQYF. The CDR3 bases are TGTGCCTGGAGGGTCCGGGACAAGCTTTACGAGCAGTACTTC.

The chain combines TRBV5-1 with TRBJ2-7; perhaps D is TRBD1 or TRBD2 (5 bases each). CDR1 and CDR2 (germline): SGHRS, YFSETQ. The CDR3 is made up of 15 amino acids. V dropped 2 bases and J dropped 4 bases, with 16 bases sitting between them. The CDR3 is CASSFLSGPQYEQYF. As DNA, the CDR3 is TGCGCCAGCAGCTTCCTATCGGGACCTCAATACGAGCAGTACTTC.

This clonotype was seen more than once but under ten times. The J gene is TRBJ2-5, the V gene TRBV7-9; perhaps TRBD2 as D (6 bases). The CDR3 length is 15 residues. V was clipped by 0 bases and J by 5 bases, with 13 bases between them. The germline V gene encodes CDR1 SEHNR and CDR2 FQNEAQ (reference sequence). The CDR3 region has the DNA TGTGCCAGCAGCTTAGCTGGAGGGTTAGCGGAGACCCAGTACTTC. Translating it yields CASSLAGGLAETQYF.

This clonotype was seen many times. V is TRBV4-1 and J is TRBJ1-5; 7 bases line up with TRBD1. The J segment lost 1 base and the V segment lost 3 bases, leaving 3 bases of the junction unmatched. Germline CDR1 is MGHRA and CDR2 is YSYEKL. CDR3 length: 15 residues. CDR3 DNA: TGCGCCAGCAGCCAGGGACAGCTGAGCAATCAGCCCCAGCATTTT. Translating it yields CASSQGQLSNQPQHF.

This clonotype was detected a few times. The rearrangement uses TRBV12-3 or TRBV12-4 and TRBJ2-3, with 10 bases fitting TRBD2. Trimming cost V 6 bases and J 7 bases; bases outside gene matches: 7. CDR3 length equals 14 residues. This CDR3 is CASSSGLAVHTQYF. The CDR3 DNA reads as TGTGCCAGCAGCTCCGGACTAGCGGTGCATACGCAGTATTTT.

As for this clonotype: The junction departs from germline at one end; a sequencing error may be responsible. This chain joins TRBV5-1 and TRBJ1-1, with D uncertain. Germline assignment: CDR1 SGHRS and CDR2 YFSETQ. The CDR3 runs 14 residues. The CDR3 DNA reads as TGCTCCAGCAGCTTGGTCGGGGAAAGCACTGAAGCTTTCTTT. Amino acid sequence: CSSSLVGESTEAFF.

The chain links TRBV15 to TRBJ2-3; D remains ambiguous. The germline V and J ends were trimmed by 0 bases and 5 bases, with 12 bases remaining between them. Germline V gene data show CDR1 as LNHNV and CDR2 as YYDKDF (reference sequence). The CDR3 has 15 amino acids. The chain's CDR3 is CATSRDRPGVDTQYF. The DNA for the CDR3 is TGTGCCACCAGCAGAGATCGACCTGGGGTAGATACGCAGTATTTT.

DNA for the CDR3: TGCGCCAGCAGCGGAGCACCGCAGGGTACGCAGTATTTT. Translated: CASSGAPQGTQYF. The chain uses TRBV10-2 and TRBJ2-3; D might be TRBD1 (5 bases). The V end was cut by 6 bases, the J end by 8 bases, with 15 bases between. CDR1 is WSHSY and CDR2 is SAAADI in the germline V gene. This CDR3 comprises 13 residues.

There are a few counts of this clonotype. The chain carries TRBV12-3 or TRBV12-4 and TRBJ2-7; D unclear. Trimming stripped 3 bases from V and 4 bases from J, with 13 bases between. The CDR3 has 14 residues. The CDR3 coding sequence is TGTGCCAGCAGTTTCGGTGGGCTTCTGTACGAGCAGTACTTC. The encoded protein is CASSFGGLLYEQYF.

This clonotype was observed at least ten times. The genes are TRBV5-1 and TRBJ1-4; D not resolved. The tail of the sequence fits TRBJ2-2 better, so the J call may be wrong. Germline CDR1 SGHRS, CDR2 YFSETQ. The CDR3 is made up of 13 amino acids. CDR3 sequence: CASSLVGQGELFF. In DNA, the CDR3 is TGCGCCAGCAGCTTGGTCGGCCAAGGGGAGCTGTTTTTT.

This clonotype was found many times. The genes are TRBV5-1 and TRBJ1-1, with a possible D match to TRBD1 (6 bases). The V end was cut by 4 bases, the J end by 1 base, with 14 bases between. The length of the CDR3 is 15 residues. CDR1 SGHRS and CDR2 YFSETQ come from the germline V gene. Here the CDR3 DNA reads TGCGCCAGCAGCCCCGGACAGTCCAAGAACACTGAAGCTTTCTTT. Translating it yields CASSPGQSKNTEAFF.

The V gene is TRBV6-5, the J gene TRBJ1-2; D ambiguous. Germline V gene data show CDR1 as MNHEY and CDR2 as SVGAGI. This CDR3 has 14 amino acids. The V gene lost 2 bases and the J gene lost 4 bases, with 11 bases spanning the gap. CDR3 sequence: CASSYAGSVYGYTF. DNA of the CDR3: TGTGCCAGCAGTTACGCGGGATCGGTCTATGGCTACACCTTC.

The chain recombines TRBV3-1 with TRBJ1-2, with D unresolved. V lost 0 bases, J lost 5 bases, and 7 bases lay in between. The CDR3 spans 13 residues. The V gene's germline CDR1 is LGHDT and CDR2 YNNKEL (reference sequence). CDR3 in amino acids: CASSQEGDYGYTF. The DNA for the CDR3 is TGTGCCAGCAGCCAAGAGGGTGATTATGGCTACACCTTC.

V gene TRBV7-9 combines with J gene TRBJ2-1, with D unresolved. The germline V gene has CDR1 SEHNR and CDR2 FQNEAQ (reference sequence). The CDR3 is 14 amino acids. Trimming left V 5 bases short and J 0 bases short, with 8 bases between. CDR3 protein: CASSPIGSYNEQFF. For the CDR3, the DNA is TGTGCCAGCAGCCCCATAGGCTCCTACAATGAGCAGTTCTTC. Filled out from reference TRBV7-9 and TRBJ2-1, the complete variable domain reads DTGVSQNPRHKITKRGQNVTFRCDPISEHNRLYWYRQTLGQGPEFLTYFQNEAQLEKSRLLSDRFSAERPKGSFSTLEIQRTEQGDSAMYLCASSPIGSYNEQFFGPGTRLTVL.

V usage is TRBV9 and J usage is TRBJ1-2, with a possible D match to TRBD1 (5 bases). V was pared by 3 bases and J by 8 bases, with 17 bases between. This CDR3 region has 14 residues. Germline V gene sequence: CDR1 SGDLS, CDR2 YYNGEE. The CDR3 reads CASSEDGTWGGYTF. In DNA form, the CDR3 reads TGTGCCAGCAGCGAGGACGGGACTTGGGGAGGCTACACCTTC.

The V and J genes are TRBV10-3 and TRBJ2-5; possibly TRBD1 for D (6 bases). The CDR3 length is 15 residues. The V and J ends lost 4 bases and 5 bases respectively, with 17 bases between them. Looked up from germline, CDR1 is ENHRY and CDR2 is SYGVKD. CDR3 region: CAISGPGAPGETQYF. DNA for the CDR3: TGTGCCATCAGTGGTCCAGGGGCCCCAGGGGAGACCCAGTACTTC.

In this sample, this clonotype turned up a few times. The rearrangement uses TRBV4-3 and TRBJ2-3, with D tentatively TRBD2 (6 bases). Germline V gene lookup returns CDR1 LGHNA and CDR2 YSLEER. The length of the CDR3 is 15 residues. V dropped 1 base and J dropped 1 base, with 9 bases sitting between them. CDR3 sequence reads: CASSQVPSGTDTQYF. The CDR3 coding sequence is TGCGCCAGCAGCCAAGTCCCTAGCGGCACAGATACGCAGTATTTT.

This clonotype was seen more than once but under ten times. The rearrangement joins TRBV20-1 to TRBJ2-5, with 9 bases aligning to TRBD2. The germline CDR1 and CDR2 sequences are DFQATT and SNEGSKA (reference sequence). The CDR3 contains 15 residues. V shed 3 bases, J shed 0 bases, and the junction held 5 bases outside the gene matches. CDR3 protein: CSASISGSYQETQYF. Here the CDR3 DNA reads TGCAGTGCTAGTATTAGCGGGAGTTACCAAGAGACCCAGTACTTC.

This clonotype was counted ten times or more. The genes are TRBV12-3 or TRBV12-4 and TRBJ2-3, with D possibly called TRBD1 or TRBD2 (6 bases each). The CDR3 extends over 14 amino acids. Between the trimmed V and J ends, which lost 6 bases and 3 bases, there was a span of 13 bases. The CDR3 DNA follows: TGTGCCAGCAGAGAAGGGGGGAGAACAGATACGCAGTATTTT. This codes for CASREGGRTDTQYF.

This clonotype has just a few counts. The chain uses TRBV27 and TRBJ2-2, with D unresolved. V was pared by 7 bases and J by 7 bases, with 22 bases between. The CDR3 runs 16 residues. Germline V gene lookup returns CDR1 MNHEY and CDR2 SMNVEV (reference sequence). CDR3 nucleotide sequence: TGTGCCAGCAAAGGAGCGATATCCCCTCCAAACGGGGAGCTGTTTTTT. The encoded protein is CASKGAISPPNGELFF.

In its sample, this clonotype was seen many times. This chain links TRBV30 with TRBJ2-1, with unresolved D. V dropped 3 bases and J dropped 6 bases, with 15 bases sitting between them. This CDR3 comprises 14 residues. Germline-derived CDR1 and CDR2 are GTSNPN and SVGIG (reference sequence). The CDR3 is CAWRALGRTNEQFF. CDR3 nucleotide sequence: TGTGCCTGGAGGGCCCTCGGACGGACCAATGAGCAGTTCTTC.